The sequence of this TCR beta chain was determined in a study of regulatory T cells in long-lasting Graves disease. Assembly of TCR beta libraries relied on iRepertoire HTBI primers together with Arm-PCR of CDR3 regions. TCRdb analysed the multiplex PCR reads with MiXCR anew, one entry per CDR3 protein. Altogether about 220,000 distinct CDR3 sequences are present, around a fifth being singletons, with the ten largest covering approximately 12%. The study's findings and limits: Among samples with persistent disease, TRBV28, TRBJ1-2 and TRBJ2-5 were favored.

The time point is: newly diagnosed GD, antithyroid drugs for less than 3 months. Making the TCR library involved RNA that had been extracted from PBMCs. This CDR3 has 15 amino acids. V lost 3 bases to trimming and J lost 9 bases, with 15 bases between them. Looked up from germline, CDR1 is SNHLY and CDR2 is FYNNEI. This clonotype was counted at least ten times. Its antigen remains unknown. The same sample was also used in a study of T cells in Graves' hyperthyroidism and ophthalmopathy. That study adds: Researchers ran a first-round RT-PCR on the TCR CDR3 using the HTBI primer set.

Sequenced here: peripheral blood mononuclear cells (PBMCs), sampled at new diagnosis, from a patient treated with antithyroid drugs. The sequence was collected from a woman aged 25-40 years with Graves disease. The rearrangement links TRBV2 to TRBJ1-6; D unresolved. The CDR3 spells CASSDINGLGSPLHF. In nucleotides, the CDR3 is TGTGCCAGCAGTGATATCAACGGGCTTGGTTCACCCCTCCACTTT.